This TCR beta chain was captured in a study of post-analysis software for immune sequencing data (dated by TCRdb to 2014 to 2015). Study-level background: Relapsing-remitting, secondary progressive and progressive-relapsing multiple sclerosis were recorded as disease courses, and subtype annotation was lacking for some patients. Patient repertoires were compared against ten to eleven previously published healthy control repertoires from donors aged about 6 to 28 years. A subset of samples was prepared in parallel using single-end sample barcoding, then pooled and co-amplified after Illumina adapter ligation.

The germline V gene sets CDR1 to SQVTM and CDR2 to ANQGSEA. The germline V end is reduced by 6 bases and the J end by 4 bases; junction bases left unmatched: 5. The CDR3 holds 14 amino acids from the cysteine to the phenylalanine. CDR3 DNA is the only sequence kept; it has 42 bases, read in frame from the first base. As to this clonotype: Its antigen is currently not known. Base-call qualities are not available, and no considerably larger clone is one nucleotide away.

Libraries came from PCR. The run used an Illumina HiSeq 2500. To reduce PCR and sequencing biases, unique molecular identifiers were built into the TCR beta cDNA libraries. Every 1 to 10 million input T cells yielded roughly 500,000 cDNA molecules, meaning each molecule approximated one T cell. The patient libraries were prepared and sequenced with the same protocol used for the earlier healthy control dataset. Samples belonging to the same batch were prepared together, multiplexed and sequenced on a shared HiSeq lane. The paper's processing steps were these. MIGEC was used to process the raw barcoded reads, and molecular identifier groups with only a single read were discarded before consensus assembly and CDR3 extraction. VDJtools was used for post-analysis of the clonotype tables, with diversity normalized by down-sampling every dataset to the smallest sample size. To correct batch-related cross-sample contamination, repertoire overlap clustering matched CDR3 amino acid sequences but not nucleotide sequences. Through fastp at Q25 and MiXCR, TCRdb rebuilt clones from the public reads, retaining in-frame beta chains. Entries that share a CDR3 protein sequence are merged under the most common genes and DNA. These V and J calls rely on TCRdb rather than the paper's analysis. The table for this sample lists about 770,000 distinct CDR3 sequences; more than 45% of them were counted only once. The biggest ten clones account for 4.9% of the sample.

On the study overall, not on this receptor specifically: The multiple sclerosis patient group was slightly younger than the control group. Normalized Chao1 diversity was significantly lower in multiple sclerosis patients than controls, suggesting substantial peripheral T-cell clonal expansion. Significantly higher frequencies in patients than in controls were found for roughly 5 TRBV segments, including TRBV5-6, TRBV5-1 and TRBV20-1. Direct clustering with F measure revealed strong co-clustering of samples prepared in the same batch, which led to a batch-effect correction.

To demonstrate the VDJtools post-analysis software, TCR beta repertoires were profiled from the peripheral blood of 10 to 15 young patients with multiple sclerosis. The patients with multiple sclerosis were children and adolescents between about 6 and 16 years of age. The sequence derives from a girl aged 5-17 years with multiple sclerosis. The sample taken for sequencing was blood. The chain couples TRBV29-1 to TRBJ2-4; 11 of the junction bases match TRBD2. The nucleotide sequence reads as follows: TGCAGCGTGGCGGGACTAGCGGAAAAAAACATTCAGTACTTC. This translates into CSVAGLAEKNIQYF.